The 18 T cell receptor beta chains below come from one sample, sequenced in a study of blood T cells in healthy people across ages. A second roughly 7 to 12 cycle PCR used barcoded and J-beta primers. MiXCR was run by TCRdb on the 5' RACE reads, yielding one entry per CDR3 protein. Of hundreds of thousands of distinct CDR3 sequences in the sample, about 30% are singletons; the top ten hold around 16%. The sequenced material came from blood. The receptors derive from a woman older than 75 in good health.

The rearrangement joins TRBV30 to TRBJ2-1; 9 bases are shared with TRBD1. J lost 4 bases, V lost 3 bases, and 10 bases had no gene match. CDR3 length: 16 amino acids. Per the germline V gene, CDR1 is GTSNPN and CDR2 is SVGIG (reference sequence). This CDR3 reads CAWREQTGGAYNEQFF. In nucleotides, the CDR3 is TGTGCCTGGAGGGAACAAACAGGGGGCGCTTACAATGAGCAGTTCTTC.

Of note for this clonotype: A much larger clone lies one base from this, so it may be a read error. The chain employs TRBV28 and TRBJ2-7, with D tentatively TRBD1 (7 bases). CDR1 and CDR2 (germline): MDHEN, SYDVKM. This CDR3 is built from 15 residues. V lost 6 bases and J lost 7, with 22 bases in between. The CDR3 DNA sequence: TGTGCCAGCAGCCGCCCCAGGGGGAGGATCGATGAGCAGTACTTC. It specifies CASSRPRGRIDEQYF. Full variable domain (outside the CDR3, taken from reference TRBV28 and TRBJ2-7): DVKVTQSSRYLVKRTGEKVFLECVQDMDHENMFWYRQDPGLGLRLIYFSYDVKMKEKGDIPEGYSVSREKKERFSLILESASTNQTSMYLCASSRPRGRIDEQYFGPGTRLTVT.

Concerning this clonotype: A much larger clone lies one base from this, so it may be a read error. The rearrangement joins TRBV7-3 to TRBJ2-7; D unclear. Per the germline V gene, CDR1 is SGHTA and CDR2 is FQGTGA. This CDR3 is built from 13 residues. In DNA form, the CDR3 reads TGTGCCAGCAGCCCACCCTTCGGAATCGAGCGGTACTTC. Residues: CASSPPFGIERYF.

In its sample, this clonotype was seen many times. The chain employs TRBV27 and TRBJ2-1; 10 bases map to TRBD2. This CDR3 is 15 amino acids long. The germline V gene encodes CDR1 MNHEY and CDR2 SMNVEV (reference sequence). V lost 6 bases and J lost 0; bases outside the gene matches: 2. This CDR3 reads CASRSGGGSYNEQFF. DNA of the CDR3: TGTGCCAGCAGAAGCGGGGGGGGCTCCTACAATGAGCAGTTCTTC.

The sample holds a few counts of this clonotype. The rearrangement uses TRBV28 and TRBJ1-6; D is ambiguous. The CDR3 has 15 amino acids. Per germline, CDR1 MDHEN and CDR2 SYDVKM. Trimming pared 6 bases from V and 8 bases from J, leaving 17 bases between. The CDR3 sequence: CASSWEGSRDSPLHF. The CDR3 nucleotides read TGTGCCAGCAGCTGGGAGGGCTCTCGCGATTCACCCCTCCACTTT. Full variable domain (missing parts from reference TRBV28 and TRBJ1-6): DVKVTQSSRYLVKRTGEKVFLECVQDMDHENMFWYRQDPGLGLRLIYFSYDVKMKEKGDIPEGYSVSREKKERFSLILESASTNQTSMYLCASSWEGSRDSPLHFGNGTRLTVT.

The chain recombines TRBV7-2 with TRBJ2-2; the match to TRBD2 covers 11 bases. Germline CDR1 and CDR2: SGHTA and FQGNSA. This CDR3 contains 16 residues. Trimming took 5 bases from V and 5 from J; bases not matched to a gene: 7. The CDR3 loop reads CASSPPGLADTGELFF. The DNA for the CDR3 is TGTGCCAGCAGCCCCCCGGGACTAGCGGATACCGGGGAGCTGTTTTTT.

Notes on this clonotype: A junction end diverges from the germline sequence, so it may reflect a read error. CDR3 sequence: CANSPLRTPNADTQYF. DNA of the CDR3: TGTGCCAACTCACCACTCAGGACTCCGAACGCAGATACGCAGTATTTT. The gene calls are TRBV18 and TRBJ2-3; the D gene is possibly TRBD2 (5 bases). The CDR3 totals 16 residues. The germline gives CDR1 KGHSH, CDR2 LQKENI.

The rearrangement uses TRBV30 and TRBJ1-5, with 7 bases that match TRBD1. This CDR3 region has 14 residues. Trimming took 0 bases from V and 7 from J; bases not matched to a gene: 6. The germline gives CDR1 GTSNPN, CDR2 SVGIG (reference sequence). The CDR3 DNA follows: TGTGCCTGGAGTGTAGCACAGGGGAAACAGCCCCAGCATTTT. Its translation: CAWSVAQGKQPQHF.

This clonotype was recorded many times. The chain uses TRBV12-3 or TRBV12-4 and TRBJ2-3; D may be TRBD1 (6 bases). The CDR3 covers 17 residues. The V end was cut by 4 bases, the J end by 5 bases, with 22 bases between. The DNA for the CDR3 is TGTGCCAGCAGTTACCGACAGTTGGGGGCGCAGGGAGATACGCAGTATTTT. It translates to CASSYRQLGAQGDTQYF.

This clonotype has a count of ten or more. The chain joins TRBV12-3 or TRBV12-4 to TRBJ1-4; tentative D call: TRBD1 (6 bases). V was cut by 6 bases and J by 5 bases, with 13 bases left in between. CDR3 length: 14 residues. The CDR3 bases are TGTGCCAGCAGACTCGACAGGCTGAATGAAAAACTGTTTTTT. It yields the protein CASRLDRLNEKLFF.

V and J are TRBV5-4 and TRBJ2-3; the D is unclear. The CDR3 consists of 17 residues. Trimming took 4 bases from V and 2 from J, leaving 20 bases between them. Germline CDR1 reads SGHNT; CDR2 reads YYREEE (reference sequence). CDR3: CASSTKNRAPNTDTQYF. The CDR3 DNA is TGTGCCAGCAGCACGAAAAACCGGGCCCCTAACACAGATACGCAGTATTTT.

Many counts were recorded for this clonotype. The V and J genes are TRBV12-3 or TRBV12-4 and TRBJ2-3, with D possibly TRBD2 on 7 matching bases. The CDR3 is 15 amino acids. V lost 2 bases, J lost 2 bases, and 11 bases lay in between. The CDR3 sequence: CASSLTGGPTDTQYF. DNA of the CDR3: TGTGCCAGCAGTTTAACCGGGGGGCCCACAGATACGCAGTATTTT.

This clonotype was observed at least ten times. This chain uses TRBV29-1 with TRBJ2-7; possibly TRBD2 for D (6 bases). This CDR3 spans 13 amino acids. Deletions cut 7 bases from V and 2 bases from J, with 15 bases between. CDR1 and CDR2 from the germline V gene are SQVTM and ANQGSEA. CDR3 sequence: CSAKEGTTYEQYF. CDR3 DNA: TGCAGCGCAAAGGAGGGGACCACCTACGAGCAGTACTTC.

The gene calls are TRBV30 and TRBJ2-1; D is unresolved. The CDR3 spans 13 residues. V dropped 5 bases and J dropped 3 bases, with 11 bases sitting between them. CDR1 and CDR2 (germline): GTSNPN, SVGIG (reference sequence). CDR3 protein: CAWSSALYNEQFF. The DNA of the CDR3 is TGTGCCTGGTCGTCAGCACTCTACAATGAGCAGTTCTTC.

This clonotype was seen only a few times. The chain employs TRBV9 and TRBJ1-5, with D uncertain. The germline CDR1 and CDR2 sequences are SGDLS and YYNGEE. The V end lost 0 bases, the J end lost 0 bases, and 7 bases lay between the germline ends. The CDR3 is 15 amino acids. CDR3 sequence: CASSVAPDSNQPQHF. The CDR3 nucleotides are TGTGCCAGCAGCGTAGCTCCAGATAGCAATCAGCCCCAGCATTTT.

In this sample, this clonotype turned up many times. This chain connects TRBV23-1 to TRBJ2-7; 7 bases align to TRBD1. TRBV23-1 is labeled an ORF, and its function is uncertain. J lost 2 bases, V lost 0 bases, and 13 bases had no gene match. The CDR3 is 18 residues long. CDR3 loop: CASSQSRQGVLSPYEQYF. In DNA, the CDR3 is TGCGCCAGCAGTCAATCGAGGCAGGGGGTCCTGTCCCCCTACGAGCAGTACTTC.

Ten or more counts support this clonotype. V and J are TRBV20-1 and TRBJ2-7; 11 bases match TRBD2. Germline V gene data show CDR1 as DFQATT and CDR2 as SNEGSKA (reference sequence). The J segment lost 0 bases and the V segment lost 1 base, leaving 8 bases of the junction unmatched. The CDR3 is 17 amino acids. The CDR3 sequence is CSARVAGGPITSYEQYF. CDR3 nucleotides: TGCAGTGCTAGAGTAGCGGGGGGGCCTATCACCTCCTACGAGCAGTACTTC.

The chain joins TRBV2 to TRBJ1-1; 7 bases line up with TRBD1. The germline gives CDR1 SNHLY, CDR2 FYNNEI. The CDR3 is 14 residues long. After removal of 6 bases from V and 5 bases from J, the junction contained 9 bases not matched to a gene. The CDR3 region is CASRDRWGLTEAFF. The DNA of the CDR3 is TGTGCCAGCAGGGACAGGTGGGGATTGACTGAAGCTTTCTTT.